Presented here are 25 T cell receptor beta chains from one specimen sequenced in a study of blood T cell repertoires in COVID-19. Method: immunoSEQ multiplex PCR; TCRdb's copy keeps in-frame clones and lacks some. The sample has about 250,000 clones, 86% seen once. The sequenced material came from peripheral blood. The receptor set was obtained from a woman aged 80 or over with COVID-19, enrolled during active disease.

The CDR3 sequence is CSVRQGSEKLFF. In nucleotides, the CDR3 is TGCAGCGTCAGACAGGGATCCGAAAAACTGTTTTTT. The chain is built from TRBV29-1 and TRBJ1-4; 7 nucleotides match TRBD1. This CDR3 spans 12 amino acids. V was clipped by 6 bases and J by 8 bases; unmatched bases: 6. Looked up from germline, CDR1 is SQVTM and CDR2 is ANQGSEA.

In the case of this clone: This sample also contains other DNA sequences that code for the same CDR3. CDR3 coding DNA: TGCGCCAGCAGTCAAAGGGGCCAGCCCCAGCATTTT. Protein product: CASSQRGQPQHF. The chain employs TRBV23-1 and TRBJ1-5, with D perhaps TRBD1 (5 bases). TRBV23-1 is labeled an ORF, and its function is uncertain. Trimming removed 2 bases from V and 7 bases from J, with 6 bases in between. The CDR3 spans 12 residues.

This chain joins TRBV11-2 and TRBJ2-1; possibly TRBD1 for D (5 bases). V was clipped by 5 bases and J by 0 bases, with 8 bases between them. CDR3 length: 14 amino acids. CDR1 is SGHAT, CDR2 FQNNGV, per germline. CDR3 region: CASSAGISYNEQFF. CDR3 DNA sequence: TGTGCCAGCAGCGCAGGGATCTCCTACAATGAGCAGTTCTTC.

J is TRBJ1-2 and V is TRBV12-3 or TRBV12-4, with a weak D call TRBD1 (6 bases). This CDR3 is 13 amino acids long. With 9 bases removed from V and 2 bases from J, the gap between germline ends came to 13 bases. Written as DNA, the CDR3 is TGTGCCAGTACGGGGGGCGAGAACTATGGCTACACCTTC. This codes for CASTGGENYGYTF.

The gene calls are TRBV28 and TRBJ1-4, with D perhaps TRBD1 (6 bases). The CDR3 runs to 15 residues. CDR1 MDHEN and CDR2 SYDVKM come from the germline V gene. V lost 7 bases to trimming and J lost 7 bases, with 19 bases between them. The CDR3 DNA reads TGTGCCAGCACCCAGGTGGGGGGGCGAACTGAAAAACTGTTTTTT. Its translation: CASTQVGGRTEKLFF.

The rearrangement joins TRBV28 to TRBJ1-4; D not certain. The germline V gene encodes CDR1 MDHEN and CDR2 SYDVKM. This CDR3 is built from 16 residues. V lost 6 bases, J lost 5 bases, and 19 bases lay in between. The CDR3 protein is CASSPLAGGRNEKLFF. The DNA for the CDR3 is TGTGCCAGCAGCCCCCTGGCGGGCGGTCGAAATGAAAAACTGTTTTTT.

This clone was observed a handful of times. J is TRBJ1-1 and V is TRBV2; 8 bases fit TRBD1. The CDR3 has 17 amino acids. Trimming removed 7 bases from V and 1 base from J; junction bases left unmatched: 14. Germline V gene sequence: CDR1 SNHLY, CDR2 FYNNEI. This CDR3 reads CASTGQGGGGRNTEAFF. As DNA, the CDR3 is TGTGCCAGCACCGGACAGGGAGGGGGAGGGAGGAACACTGAAGCTTTCTTT.

The chain joins TRBV5-1 to TRBJ1-2, with 11 bases matching TRBD1. CDR1 and CDR2 from the germline V gene are SGHRS and YFSETQ. The CDR3 length is 15 residues. V was clipped by 2 bases and J by 8 bases; unmatched bases: 8. CDR3 in DNA: TGCGCCAGCAGCTTAAGGACAGGGGGCAATAACGGCTACACCTTC. Its protein is CASSLRTGGNNGYTF.

This chain uses TRBV28 with TRBJ1-4; the D gene is possibly TRBD1 (5 bases). Trimming took 5 bases from V and 4 from J, leaving 14 bases between them. The CDR3 sequence is 15 residues long. Looked up from germline, CDR1 is MDHEN and CDR2 is SYDVKM. In DNA form, the CDR3 reads TGTGCCAGCAGTCCCCCTGGGGCAGTTAATGAAAAACTGTTTTTT. This codes for CASSPPGAVNEKLFF.

The chain uses TRBV20-1 and TRBJ2-7, with 11 bases that match TRBD2. Germline CDR1 is DFQATT and CDR2 is SNEGSKA (reference sequence). There are 15 residues in the CDR3. Trimming removed 3 bases from V and 5 bases from J; junction bases left unmatched: 9. The CDR3 DNA reads TGCAGTGCTAGTTTCGGGCTAGCGGGGGGTAACGAGCAGTACGTC. Translated, it gives CSASFGLAGGNEQYV.

The chain recombines TRBV27 with TRBJ2-4; D is unresolved. Germline V gene sequence: CDR1 MNHEY, CDR2 SMNVEV (reference sequence). Trimming stripped 6 bases from V and 0 bases from J, with 24 bases between. This CDR3 region has 19 residues. The CDR3 DNA follows: TGTGCCAGCAGAGCCATACCCATCCCAACTCCCGCAGCCAAAAACATTCAGTACTTC. Its translation: CASRAIPIPTPAAKNIQYF.

The chain is built from TRBV7-2 and TRBJ2-1; no firm D call. The CDR3 has 13 amino acids. Germline V gene sequence: CDR1 SGHTA, CDR2 FQGNSA. The germline V and J ends were trimmed by 3 bases and 3 bases, with 6 bases remaining between them. This chain's CDR3 is CASSLTGYNEQFF. The CDR3 region has the DNA TGTGCCAGCAGCTTGACGGGCTACAATGAGCAGTTCTTC.

The chain uses TRBV6-5 and TRBJ1-5; a possible D gene is TRBD1 (6 bases). CDR3 size: 14 residues. V was shortened by 5 bases and J by 7 bases, with 15 bases between the two germline ends. Looked up from germline, CDR1 is MNHEY and CDR2 is SVGAGI. The CDR3 protein is CASSRDTSMQPQHF. DNA for the CDR3: TGTGCCAGCAGTCGGGACACCTCAATGCAGCCCCAGCATTTT.

CDR3 sequence (DNA): TGTGCCAGTAGTAGTGTTAGGGGGCGTCAGCCCCAGCATTTT. Translating it yields CASSSVRGRQPQHF. The chain recombines TRBV19 with TRBJ1-5; TRBD1 aligns across 7 bases. The CDR3 extends over 14 amino acids. V gave up 4 bases and J gave up 6 bases; unmatched junction bases: 6. Per germline, CDR1 LNHDA and CDR2 SQIVND (reference sequence).

Concerning this clone itself: Additional DNA sequences in this sample encode the identical CDR3. The chain employs TRBV7-2 and TRBJ1-2; the match to TRBD1 covers 7 bases. Losses at the gene ends were 5 bases for V and 4 bases for J; bases not matched to a gene: 4. The CDR3 is 13 residues long. The germline V gene encodes CDR1 SGHTA and CDR2 FQGNSA. The CDR3 bases are TGTGCCAGCAGCCGTGGACAGGTCTATGGCTACACCTTC. As protein: CASSRGQVYGYTF.

This chain connects TRBV30 to TRBJ2-5, with 9 bases that match TRBD1. The CDR3 consists of 15 residues. The V gene's germline CDR1 is GTSNPN and CDR2 SVGIG (reference sequence). The V and J ends lost 3 bases and 6 bases, in that order; junction bases with no gene match: 11. CDR3 sequence (DNA): TGTGCCTGGAGACTAACAGGGGGCCTTGGAAAGACCCAGTACTTC. Translation: CAWRLTGGLGKTQYF.

V gene TRBV4-2 combines with J gene TRBJ2-2; TRBD1 aligns across 8 bases. Trimming at V came to 6 bases and at J to 3 bases, leaving 9 bases not matched to a gene. Germline CDR1 is LGHNA and CDR2 is YNFKEQ. The CDR3 has 16 amino acids. For the CDR3, the DNA is TGTGCCAGCAGAACGGACAGGGCAGTACACACCGGGGAGCTGTTTTTT. The encoded protein is CASRTDRAVHTGELFF.

The rearrangement joins TRBV5-1 to TRBJ1-2, with 9 nucleotides matching TRBD1. This CDR3 is 15 amino acids long. J was trimmed by 8 bases and V by 6 bases; bases with no gene match: 14. Looked up from germline, CDR1 is SGHRS and CDR2 is YFSETQ. The CDR3 sequence: CASNPGDREQGGYTF. Here the CDR3 DNA reads TGCGCCAGCAACCCGGGGGACAGGGAGCAGGGAGGCTACACCTTC.

The chain employs TRBV7-9 and TRBJ2-5; 9 nucleotides line up with TRBD1. CDR1 and CDR2 from the germline V gene are SEHNR and FQNEAQ (reference sequence). The CDR3 is made up of 15 amino acids. The V and J ends lost 3 bases and 4 bases, in that order; junction bases with no gene match: 6. DNA of the CDR3: TGTGCCAGCAGCTTGGGACAGGGTGGGACAGAGACCCAGTACTTC. It yields the protein CASSLGQGGTETQYF.

This clone was detected only once. The CDR3 bases are TGTGCCAGCAGTCCGGGACAGGGGGCTGGGGCTTTCTTT. This translates into CASSPGQGAGAFF. The genes are TRBV6-6 and TRBJ1-1; 12 nucleotides line up with TRBD1. The V segment lost 5 bases and the J segment 11 bases; nucleotides outside the gene matches: 6. This CDR3 has 13 residues. The germline gives CDR1 MNHNY, CDR2 SVGAGI (reference sequence).

The CDR3 region has the DNA TGTGCCAGCTCACGACAGGGGGCTCTCGAGCAGTACTTC. It codes for CASSRQGALEQYF. The chain combines TRBV2 with TRBJ2-7; 10 bases map to TRBD1. The CDR3 spans 13 residues. Trimming removed 8 bases from V and 6 bases from J; junction bases left unmatched: 7. Germline CDR1 and CDR2: SNHLY and FYNNEI. Using reference TRBV2 and TRBJ2-7 for the parts outside the CDR3, the full variable domain is EPEVTQTPSHQVTQMGQEVILRCVPISNHLYFYWYRQILGQKVEFLVSFYNNEISEKSEIFDDQFSVERPDGSNFTLKIRSTKLEDSAMYFCASSRQGALEQYFGPGTRLTVT.

The chain recombines TRBV2 with TRBJ1-2, with TRBD1 identical over 9 bases. V shed 2 bases and J 8 bases; nucleotides not matched to a gene: 15. Germline V gene data show CDR1 as SNHLY and CDR2 as FYNNEI. There are 17 residues in the CDR3. The chain's CDR3 is CASSETSGQGARLGYTF. CDR3 sequence (DNA): TGTGCCAGCAGTGAAACGTCGGGACAGGGTGCACGCTTAGGCTACACCTTC.

The V call is TRBV28, the J call TRBJ1-2, with TRBD1 matching over 7 bases. Germline values: CDR1 MDHEN, CDR2 SYDVKM. V lost 3 bases to trimming and J lost 7 bases; unmatched junction nucleotides: 8. This CDR3 spans 14 amino acids. The CDR3 bases are TGTGCCAGCAGTTTCCAGGGGGTTGTAGGTGGCTACACCTTC. Amino acid sequence: CASSFQGVVGGYTF.

This clone showed up just once. The chain recombines TRBV4-2 with TRBJ2-1; 9 bases are a match to TRBD2. The length of the CDR3 is 16 residues. Germline CDR1 LGHNA, CDR2 YNFKEQ. The V gene end was trimmed by 4 bases and the J gene end by 7 bases; junction bases not matched to a gene: 11. The CDR3 DNA sequence: TGTGCCAGCAGCCGGCGGGAGCGGGGGGCCGAGAATGAGCAGTTCTTC. Protein: CASSRRERGAENEQFF.

The rearrangement links TRBV5-6 to TRBJ2-2; tentative D call: TRBD2 (6 bases). Trimming stripped 4 bases from V and 5 bases from J, with 9 bases between. CDR3 length equals 13 residues. Germline lookup yields CDR1 SGHDT and CDR2 YYEEEE. CDR3 region: CASSRGRTGELFF. As DNA, the CDR3 is TGTGCCAGCAGCCGGGGGAGGACCGGGGAGCTGTTTTTT.